This T cell receptor beta chain came from a study of blood T cell repertoires in COVID-19. Only in-frame clones appear in the TCRdb table, and some are missing; sequencing was by immunoSEQ multiplex PCR. The table lists 150,000 or so clones, about 90% of them singletons. Sequencing was performed on peripheral blood. The receptor comes from a man aged 50 to 59 with acute or convalescent COVID-19.

The CDR3 DNA reads TGCGCCAGCAGCCGCTCTAGCGGGGGGGCCTGGGATGAGCAGTTCTTC. It is translated as CASSRSSGGAWDEQFF. The rearrangement links TRBV5-1 to TRBJ2-1; 12 bases align to TRBD2. This CDR3 is built from 16 residues. The trim removed 4 bases at V and 8 bases at J, leaving 10 bases unmatched. CDR1 and CDR2 (germline): SGHRS, YFSETQ. Looking up the rest from reference TRBV5-1 and TRBJ2-1 gives the full variable domain: KAGVTQTPRYLIKTRGQQVTLSCSPISGHRSVSWYQQTPGQGLQFLFEYFSETQRNKGNFPGRFSGRQFSNSRSEMNVSTLELGDSALYLCASSRSSGGAWDEQFFGPGTRLTVL.